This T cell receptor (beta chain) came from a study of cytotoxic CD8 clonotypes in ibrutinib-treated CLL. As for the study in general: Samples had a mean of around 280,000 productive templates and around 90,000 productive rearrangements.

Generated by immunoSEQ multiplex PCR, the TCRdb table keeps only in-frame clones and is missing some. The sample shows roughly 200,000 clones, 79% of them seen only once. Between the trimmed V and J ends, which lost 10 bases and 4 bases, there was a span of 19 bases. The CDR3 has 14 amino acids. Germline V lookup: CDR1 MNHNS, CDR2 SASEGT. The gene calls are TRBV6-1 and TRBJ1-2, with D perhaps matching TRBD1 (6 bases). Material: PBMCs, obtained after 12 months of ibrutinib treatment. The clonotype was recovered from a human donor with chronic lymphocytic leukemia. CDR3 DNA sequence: TGTGCCATCGAGACAGGCCCAATTACCTATGGCTACACCTTC. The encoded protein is CAIETGPITYGYTF.